Shown below are 31 T cell receptor beta chains from a single sample sequenced in a study of shared clonotypes between healthy human individuals. Clones were read by immunoSEQ multiplex PCR, and TCRdb kept only the in-frame ones, dropping some. Here the sample spans approximately 2,300,000 clones, 80% to 95% being singletons. Sequenced: naive CD4+ T cells from PBMCs. Specified subset: CD45RA+ positively selected. Receptor source: a man aged 18 to 30 in good health. Some clones in this sample may be carry-over from other donors' samples.

This rearrangement joins TRBV27 to TRBJ1-1, with D possibly being TRBD1 (6 bases). V dropped 3 bases and J dropped 9 bases, with 20 bases sitting between them. Looked up from germline, CDR1 is MNHEY and CDR2 is SMNVEV (reference sequence). The CDR3 extends over 15 amino acids. The CDR3 region has the DNA TGTGCCAGCAGTTTCCGGGACACGGGTCGCGGGAAAGCTTTCTTT. This sequence encodes CASSFRDTGRGKAFF.

This sequence joins TRBV11-3 and TRBJ2-1, with D unresolved. The V end lost 1 base, the J end lost 7 bases, and 14 bases lay between the germline ends. Germline values: CDR1 SGHNT, CDR2 YENEEA. The length of the CDR3 is 15 residues. CDR3 region: CASSLGARFSNEQFF. CDR3 DNA sequence: TGTGCCAGCAGCTTAGGGGCACGGTTCTCTAATGAGCAGTTCTTC.

The gene calls are TRBV6-1 and TRBJ2-5, with unresolved D. With 2 bases removed from V and 1 base from J, the gap between germline ends came to 8 bases. This CDR3 region has 14 residues. CDR1 and CDR2 from the germline V gene are MNHNS and SASEGT. CDR3 nucleotide sequence: TGTGCCAGCAGTGAACGATCAGGCCAAGAGACCCAGTACTTC. Amino acids: CASSERSGQETQYF.

The rearrangement uses TRBV10-3 and TRBJ2-7; the D gene could be TRBD1 or TRBD2 (5 bases each). The CDR3 runs to 14 residues. Germline-derived CDR1 and CDR2 are ENHRY and SYGVKD. V gave up 6 bases and J gave up 11 bases, with 23 bases separating them. The CDR3 region has the DNA TGTGCCATCAGGGGGGAGCGACAGATCACTGGAAAGTACTTC. It specifies CAIRGERQITGKYF.

The chain employs TRBV6-5 and TRBJ1-4; 8 nucleotides match TRBD1. This CDR3 comprises 14 residues. V lost 5 bases, J lost 8 bases, and 7 bases stayed unmatched. Per germline, CDR1 MNHEY and CDR2 SVGAGI. In DNA, the CDR3 is TGTGCCAGCAGTGCAGGACAGGGTCAGGAAAAACTGTTTTTT. Translation: CASSAGQGQEKLFF.

The chain links TRBV7-2 to TRBJ2-5; 7 nucleotides align to TRBD2. Germline CDR1 is SGHTA and CDR2 is FQGNSA. The CDR3 extends over 16 amino acids. V shed 2 bases and J 3 bases; nucleotides not matched to a gene: 9. The CDR3 protein is CASSLFGGRVEETQYF. CDR3 nucleotides: TGTGCCAGCAGCTTATTTGGCGGGAGAGTAGAAGAGACCCAGTACTTC.

The rearrangement joins TRBV6-5 to TRBJ1-2; D possibly corresponds to TRBD1 (5 bases). V lost 0 bases and J 3 bases, leaving 14 bases between the germline ends. CDR3 length: 16 amino acids. The germline V gene encodes CDR1 MNHEY and CDR2 SVGAGI. As DNA, the CDR3 is TGTGCCAGCAGTTACTCTTGGGGGAGAGGGGACTATGGCTACACCTTC. This translates into CASSYSWGRGDYGYTF.

CDR3 region: CASREPAWTYEQYF. The CDR3 DNA follows: TGTGCCAGCAGGGAGCCGGCCTGGACCTACGAGCAGTACTTC. The chain combines TRBV6-1 with TRBJ2-7; D uncertain. Germline values: CDR1 MNHNS, CDR2 SASEGT. This CDR3 has 14 amino acids. Trimming shortened V by 6 bases and J by 2 bases, and 14 bases separated the two germline ends.

The chain uses TRBV2 and TRBJ1-3, with D uncertain. Trimming removed 6 bases from V and 2 bases from J, with 14 bases in between. The CDR3 loop spans 15 amino acids. CDR1 is SNHLY, CDR2 FYNNEI, per germline. The CDR3 here is CASSSDSGAGNTIYF. The CDR3 DNA reads as TGTGCCAGCAGCTCAGACTCAGGAGCTGGAAACACCATATATTTT.

The chain couples TRBV7-6 to TRBJ2-7; D remains unclear. CDR3 length: 13 amino acids. V was trimmed by 1 base and J by 2 bases, leaving 6 bases between them. Germline CDR1 reads SGHVS; CDR2 reads FNYEAQ. CDR3 bases: TGTGCCAGCAGCTTAGGTCGCCCCTACGAGCAGTACTTC. Its protein is CASSLGRPYEQYF.

This sequence joins TRBV28 and TRBJ1-2; maybe TRBD1 (6 bases). V was trimmed by 5 bases and J by 0 bases, leaving 13 bases between them. Germline V CDR1 and CDR2: MDHEN, SYDVKM. The CDR3 has 15 amino acids. In nucleotides, the CDR3 is TGTGCCAGCAGTCCCGGACAGTTTACTAACTATGGCTACACCTTC. Amino acids: CASSPGQFTNYGYTF.

CDR3 in DNA: TGTGCCAGCAGCTTGGCCGGGACAGGGGATGAAAAACTGTTTTTT. Translated, it gives CASSLAGTGDEKLFF. The chain carries TRBV5-4 and TRBJ1-4, with 10 nucleotides matching TRBD1. This CDR3 spans 15 amino acids. The ends lost 0 bases at V and 6 bases at J; junction bases unmatched: 2. Germline V gives CDR1 SGHNT, CDR2 YYREEE (reference sequence).

For the CDR3, the DNA is TGTGCCAGCAGTTACTCGGGGGGGACGAGGACCCAGTACTTC. This translates into CASSYSGGTRTQYF. This chain links TRBV6-5 with TRBJ2-5; TRBD2 aligns across 7 bases. Germline trimming cut 0 bases from V and 7 bases from J; bases unmatched to any gene: 5. CDR1 MNHEY and CDR2 SVGAGI come from the germline V gene. CDR3 length equals 14 residues.

This clone was seen only a few times. The rearrangement links TRBV28 to TRBJ1-1; tentative D call: TRBD1 (5 bases). V was clipped by 3 bases and J by 1 base, with 9 bases between them. The CDR3 is 14 amino acids. Germline V gene sequence: CDR1 MDHEN, CDR2 SYDVKM. The DNA for the CDR3 is TGTGCCAGCAGTTTCCTCGACAGGAACACTGAAGCTTTCTTT. The encoded protein is CASSFLDRNTEAFF.

V usage is TRBV7-8 and J usage is TRBJ2-5, with D maybe TRBD2 (6 bases). Germline-derived CDR1 and CDR2 are SGHVS and FQNEAQ. The CDR3 covers 15 residues. Trimming stripped 3 bases from V and 4 bases from J, with 15 bases between. The CDR3 DNA reads TGTGCCAGCAGCTTGGGGGACTTTATGCGAGAGACCCAGTACTTC. Protein sequence: CASSLGDFMRETQYF. The variable domain in full, completed from reference TRBV7-8 and TRBJ2-5, reads GAGVSQSPRYKVAKRGQDVALRCDPISGHVSLFWYQQALGQGPEFLTYFQNEAQLDKSGLPSDRFFAERPEGSVSTLKIQRTQQEDSAVYLCASSLGDFMRETQYFGPGTRLLVL.

This clone occurred a few times. CDR3 in amino acids: CASSLWGTRVNNEQFF. The CDR3 nucleotides are TGTGCCAGCAGCTTATGGGGGACTAGAGTGAACAATGAGCAGTTCTTC. The chain recombines TRBV7-6 with TRBJ2-1, with 8 bases that match TRBD2. CDR1 SGHVS and CDR2 FNYEAQ come from the germline V gene. The CDR3 length is 16 residues. V lost 2 bases and J lost 5; bases outside the gene matches: 8.

This chain connects TRBV19 to TRBJ2-2; D is unresolved. V lost 0 bases and J 1 base, leaving 6 bases between the germline ends. The CDR3 totals 15 residues. Germline V CDR1 and CDR2: LNHDA, SQIVND (reference sequence). The CDR3 protein is CASSIDGRNTGELFF. In nucleotides, the CDR3 is TGTGCCAGTAGTATAGACGGACGGAACACCGGGGAGCTGTTTTTT.

The gene calls are TRBV6-1 and TRBJ1-5; D remains ambiguous. Trimming took 3 bases from V and 0 from J, leaving 12 bases between them. The CDR3 is made up of 16 amino acids. In germline, CDR1 is MNHNS, CDR2 SASEGT. CDR3 protein: CASSDITKNSNQPQHF. DNA of the CDR3: TGTGCCAGCAGTGATATTACAAAGAATAGCAATCAGCCCCAGCATTTT.

This chain connects TRBV7-2 to TRBJ2-5, with TRBD2 identical over 10 bases. This CDR3 is 17 amino acids long. Germline V gene data show CDR1 as SGHTA and CDR2 as FQGNSA. V lost 5 bases and J lost 4; bases outside the gene matches: 13. CDR3 DNA sequence: TGTGCCAGCAGCCCAGGGGGGCTAGCGGGAGTTGGAGAGACCCAGTACTTC. It specifies CASSPGGLAGVGETQYF.

The chain couples TRBV21-1 to TRBJ2-5; the tabulated D call, TRBD1, remains unverified against the DNA. TRBV21-1 is marked as a pseudogene. This CDR3 spans 15 amino acids. The CDR3 DNA sequence: TGTGCCAGCAGCAAAGAGGTGGGCAGAAGGGAGACCCAGTACTTC. As protein: CASSKEVGRRETQYF.

The V call is TRBV7-2, the J call TRBJ2-7; D is perhaps TRBD2 (5 bases). CDR1 is SGHTA and CDR2 is FQGNSA in the germline V gene. The germline V and J ends were trimmed by 3 bases and 2 bases, with 14 bases remaining between them. This CDR3 comprises 15 residues. The chain's CDR3 is CASSFVQRNPYEQYF. CDR3 coding DNA: TGTGCCAGCAGCTTCGTCCAGCGGAATCCCTACGAGCAGTACTTC.

The chain joins TRBV4-3 to TRBJ2-2, with D unresolved. Per the germline V gene, CDR1 is LGHNA and CDR2 is YSLEER. The V end was cut by 1 base, the J end by 7 bases, with 34 bases between. This CDR3 is built from 22 residues. The CDR3 region is CASSQVVKPPGQVWFNFGELFF. The CDR3 region has the DNA TGCGCCAGCAGCCAAGTGGTCAAGCCCCCGGGCCAGGTTTGGTTTAATTTCGGGGAGCTGTTTTTT.

The chain is built from TRBV19 and TRBJ1-3; no definite D call. Germline assignment: CDR1 LNHDA and CDR2 SQIVND (reference sequence). Deletions cut 5 bases from V and 5 bases from J, with 16 bases between. There are 15 residues in the CDR3. The CDR3 region is CASSPGPLKRNTIYF. The CDR3 DNA is TGTGCCAGTAGTCCGGGCCCCCTAAAACGAAACACCATATATTTT.

Notes on this clone: Other DNA variants within this sample encode the same CDR3. The CDR3 spells CASSLGGNTIYF. CDR3 nucleotides: TGTGCCAGCAGCTTAGGTGGAAACACCATATATTTT. The chain combines TRBV28 with TRBJ1-3, with D unclear. Germline values: CDR1 MDHEN, CDR2 SYDVKM. With 6 bases removed from V and 3 bases from J, the gap between germline ends came to 6 bases. The CDR3 extends over 12 amino acids.

The CDR3 DNA reads TGTGCCAGCAGCCAACAGGGGACTAGCGGGAGGGGGATCACAGATACGCAGTATTTT. This gives the protein CASSQQGTSGRGITDTQYF. The chain joins TRBV7-2 to TRBJ2-3; TRBD2 matches 16 bases. After removal of 5 bases from V and 2 bases from J, the junction contained 10 bases not matched to a gene. Germline values: CDR1 SGHTA, CDR2 FQGNSA. The CDR3 loop spans 19 amino acids.

The V gene is TRBV5-1, the J gene TRBJ1-5; tentatively, D is TRBD1 (6 bases). With 0 bases removed from V and 6 bases from J, the gap between germline ends came to 13 bases. In germline, CDR1 is SGHRS, CDR2 YFSETQ. This CDR3 is built from 15 residues. CDR3 nucleotides: TGCGCCAGCAGCTTGGAAGGGGGTTCCATTCAGCCCCAGCATTTT. Translating it yields CASSLEGGSIQPQHF.

This clone occurred a few times. V is TRBV25-1 and J is TRBJ1-1, with D possibly matching TRBD1 (6 bases). The CDR3 has 12 residues. V was clipped by 7 bases and J by 4 bases, with 10 bases between them. The germline gives CDR1 MGHDK, CDR2 SYGVNS. The CDR3 nucleotides read TGTGCCAGCACCAAGGACAGCACTGAAGCTTTCTTT. Amino acid sequence: CASTKDSTEAFF.

This chain links TRBV28 with TRBJ2-3; D is unclear. The V gene lost 5 bases and the J gene lost 9 bases, with 18 bases spanning the gap. The germline gives CDR1 MDHEN, CDR2 SYDVKM. The CDR3 is 14 amino acids. CDR3 in amino acids: CASSPAPAGRTQYF. CDR3 nucleotide sequence: TGTGCCAGCAGTCCCGCCCCCGCTGGTCGGACGCAGTATTTT.

The rearrangement joins TRBV4-2 to TRBJ2-1; 15 bases align to TRBD2. This CDR3 has 18 residues. Germline CDR1 and CDR2: LGHNA and YNFKEQ. V shed 4 bases and J 10 bases; nucleotides not matched to a gene: 14. As DNA, the CDR3 is TGTGCCAGCAGCCCCCGCCGGGGACTAGCGGGAGGTGGTAACGAGCAGTTCTTC. It is translated as CASSPRRGLAGGGNEQFF.

The chain combines TRBV11-1 with TRBJ2-2; D ambiguous. Germline loops: CDR1 SGHAT, CDR2 FQDESV (reference sequence). The CDR3 is 15 amino acids. Trimming pared 3 bases from V and 6 bases from J, leaving 14 bases between. This CDR3 is CASSFDVAASGELFF. Written as DNA, the CDR3 is TGTGCCAGCAGCTTTGATGTGGCCGCGTCCGGGGAGCTGTTTTTT.

The rearrangement links TRBV9 to TRBJ2-2; 8 nucleotides line up with TRBD2. The germline V gene has CDR1 SGDLS and CDR2 YYNGEE. The CDR3 has 16 residues. V dropped 3 bases and J dropped 4; count of bases not matched to a gene: 8. The CDR3 sequence: CASSARGLAGTGELFF. The CDR3 DNA reads as TGTGCCAGCAGCGCACGAGGACTAGCTGGCACCGGGGAGCTGTTTTTT. Combining the CDR3 with reference TRBV9 and TRBJ2-2 gives the whole variable domain DSGVTQTPKHLITATGQRVTLRCSPRSGDLSVYWYQQSLDQGLQFLIQYYNGEERAKGNILERFSAQQFPDLHSELNLSSLELGDSALYFCASSARGLAGTGELFFGEGSRLTVL.